The next 3 T cell receptor beta chains were all read from a single sample in a study of T cell responses to AZD1222 COVID-19 vaccine. Profiling relied on immunoSEQ multiplex PCR, and the TCRdb table lists in-frame clones only, not all of them. The table has 100,000 to 150,000 clones, about nine tenths seen once. The sample here was peripheral blood, taken on day 0 of AZD1222 vaccination. These receptors all stem from an adult in good health.

This clone was seen once. The genes are TRBV5-1 and TRBJ1-5; the D gene is possibly TRBD1 (6 bases). The CDR3 consists of 16 residues. Germline values: CDR1 SGHRS, CDR2 YFSETQ. Trimming pared 4 bases from V and 3 bases from J, leaving 17 bases between. The CDR3 region has the DNA TGCGCCAGCAGCGCTCTTCCCGGGACACTCAATCAGCCCCAGCATTTT. The encoded protein is CASSALPGTLNQPQHF.

The table lists this clone with a count of one. This sequence joins TRBV18 and TRBJ2-5; TRBD2 matches at 11 bases. The CDR3 totals 19 residues. Germline V gene data show CDR1 as KGHSH and CDR2 as LQKENI. J gave up 5 bases and V 1 base, and 15 bases lay outside the gene matches. The CDR3 nucleotides read TGTGCCAGCTCACCACTCGGACAGCCTCTAGCGGGAGGACGGGAGACCCAGTACTTC. This gives the protein CASSPLGQPLAGGRETQYF.

The rearrangement joins TRBV7-8 to TRBJ2-7; TRBD1 agrees at 7 bases. Per germline, CDR1 SGHVS and CDR2 FQNEAQ. The CDR3 runs 14 residues. The ends lost 3 bases at V and 1 base at J; junction bases unmatched: 3. The CDR3 DNA follows: TGTGCCAGCAGCTTCCCGGGACAGTCCTACGAGCAGTACTTC. Its protein product is CASSFPGQSYEQYF.